These T cell receptor beta chains were read from a single sample in a study of blood T cell repertoires in COVID-19. The assay was immunoSEQ multiplex PCR, and TCRdb's table has in-frame clones only and misses some. The sample carries tens of thousands of clones, 90% recorded once. The sequencing input was peripheral blood. Receptors originate from a woman aged 80 or over with acute or convalescent COVID-19. Both conserved end residues are part of each CDR3. Each record gives: J gene, CDR3 length, V gene, CDR3 protein.

>TRBJ1-2|14|TRBV18
CASTTGTGDYGYTF
>TRBJ2-4|15|TRBV9
CASSVALYEDSIQYF
>TRBJ1-4|16|TRBV5-6
CASSLANSATNEKLFF
>TRBJ2-3|16|TRBV5-1
CASRIFPGQGTDTQYF
>TRBJ1-6|12|TRBV30
CAWSYSVPPLHF
>TRBJ2-5|18|TRBV3-1/TRBV3-2
CASSQAAPGTGWGETQYF
>TRBJ2-7|22|TRBV3-1/TRBV3-2
CASSQKYIPKTPGWLADYEQYF
>TRBJ2-7|15|TRBV6-5
CASSSRTGAFTEQYF
>TRBJ1-5|14|TRBV16
CASSQSQGGQPQHF
>TRBJ2-5|16|TRBV7-2
CASSLLGLAGRETQYF
>TRBJ1-5|14|TRBV19
CASNKDRGHQPQHF
>TRBJ2-5|14|TRBV5-1
CASSKYLPQETQYF
>TRBJ1-1|13|TRBV6-5
CASRIDRDTEAFF
>TRBJ1-4|14|TRBV3-1/TRBV3-2
CASSVQGTNEKLFF
>TRBJ2-5|16|TRBV3-1/TRBV3-2
CASSQPGTSGQETQYF
>TRBJ1-5|13|TRBV2
CASSGPLNQPQHF
>TRBJ1-3|14|TRBV5-8
CAMEHPSSGNTIYF
>TRBJ2-3|13|TRBV11-3
CAIHSRCMDTQYF
>TRBJ2-7|15|TRBV6-5
CASSAEDRGSYEQYF
>TRBJ2-7|16|TRBV19
CASSPKGLAGAYEQYF
>TRBJ2-5|14|TRBV10-3
CAIRGGGSQETQYF
>TRBJ1-2|14|TRBV6-6
CASRAGQGIYGYTF
>TRBJ2-1|17|TRBV5-5
CASSTLPSTSAYNEQFF
>TRBJ1-1|14|TRBV18
CASSPTEINTEAFF
>TRBJ2-7|14|TRBV5-1
CASSDRTGASEQYF
>TRBJ2-1|15|TRBV9
CASSTSGQSYNEQFF
>TRBJ2-7|13|TRBV6-6
CASRQELSYEQYF
>TRBJ1-2|14|TRBV2
CASSRDTQGDGYTF
>TRBJ2-1|12|TRBV5-4
CASSRTLNEQFF
>TRBJ2-3|18|TRBV30
CACQNPGLAGGPGDTQYF
>TRBJ2-1|16|TRBV25-1
CASSESGGLSRNEQFF
>TRBJ1-2|15|TRBV11-2
CASSPIDRGLSGYTF
>TRBJ1-2|16|TRBV19
CASSIGPTAADNGYTF
>TRBJ2-7|12|TRBV5-1
CASSLESGRQYF
>TRBJ1-1|13|TRBV29-1
CSVSRARYTEAFF
>TRBJ1-5|14|TRBV19
CAISGTGGAQPQHF
>TRBJ2-2|16|TRBV2
CASSEFGGGNTGELFF
>TRBJ2-3|15|TRBV5-1
CASSRLAGGGDTQYF
>TRBJ2-1|14|TRBV14
CASSQLAGVNEQFF
>TRBJ2-1|13|TRBV9
CASSDPVTRLLFF
>TRBJ2-7|17|TRBV7-2
CASSRVVSGSSSYEQYF
>TRBJ2-1|17|TRBV24-1
CATSDQLAGESYNEQFF
>TRBJ2-7|13|TRBV2
CASSRDSSYEQYF
>TRBJ1-5|16|TRBV5-8
CASSLASGTGNQPQHF
>TRBJ1-5|13|TRBV12-3/TRBV12-4
CASKLIGGQPQHF
>TRBJ1-2|13|TRBV7-9
CASSLGGSYGYTF
>TRBJ1-3|17|TRBV7-9
CASSTRDRVISGNTIYF
>TRBJ1-5|15|TRBV6-2/TRBV6-3
CASSYRERGNQPQHF
>TRBJ2-2|16|TRBV24-1
CATSQSRGVHTGELFF
>TRBJ2-2|13|TRBV12-3/TRBV12-4
CASREQGTGELFF